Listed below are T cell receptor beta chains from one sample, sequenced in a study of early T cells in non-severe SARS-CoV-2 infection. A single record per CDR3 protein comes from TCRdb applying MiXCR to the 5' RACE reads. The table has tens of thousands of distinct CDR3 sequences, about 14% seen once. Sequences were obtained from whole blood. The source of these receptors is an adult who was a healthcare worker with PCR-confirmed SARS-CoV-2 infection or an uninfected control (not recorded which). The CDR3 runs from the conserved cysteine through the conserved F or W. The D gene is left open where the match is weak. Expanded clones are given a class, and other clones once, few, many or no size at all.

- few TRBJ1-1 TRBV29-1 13 CSVESLLRSEAFF TGCAGCGTTGAATCCCTCTTAAGGTCTGAAGCTTTCTTT
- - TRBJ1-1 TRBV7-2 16 CASSSLGANPATEAFF TGTGCCAGCAGCTCATTAGGTGCAAACCCGGCCACTGAAGCTTTCTTT
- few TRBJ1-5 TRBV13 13 CASSRRGDQPQHF TGTGCCAGCAGCCGCCGGGGGGACCAGCCCCAGCATTTT
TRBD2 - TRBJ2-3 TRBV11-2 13 CASRDGLADTQYF TGTGCCAGCAGAGATGGACTAGCAGATACGCAGTATTTT
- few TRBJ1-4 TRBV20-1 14 CSARLGVTNEKLFF TGCAGTGCTAGATTGGGGGTAACTAATGAAAAACTGTTTTTT
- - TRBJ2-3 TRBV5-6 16 CASSLVPTRTSDTQYF TGTGCCAGCAGCTTAGTTCCCACACGGACATCAGATACGCAGTATTTT
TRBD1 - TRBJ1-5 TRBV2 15 CASRAGTGDGQPQHF TGTGCCAGCAGGGCCGGGACAGGGGATGGTCAGCCCCAGCATTTT
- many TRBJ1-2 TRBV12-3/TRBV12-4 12 CASSWGNYGYTF TGTGCCAGCAGTTGGGGAAACTATGGCTACACCTTC
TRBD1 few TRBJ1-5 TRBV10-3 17 CAISEGTGEASVQPQHF TGTGCCATCAGTGAAGGGACAGGGGAGGCTTCCGTCCAGCCCCAGCATTTT
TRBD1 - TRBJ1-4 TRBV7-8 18 CASSHSPRQGGTNEKLFF TGTGCCAGCAGCCATAGCCCCAGACAGGGAGGGACTAATGAAAAACTGTTTTTT
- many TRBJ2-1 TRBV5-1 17 CASSDGGRTRSSNEQFF TGCGCCAGCAGCGACGGCGGCCGGACTCGGTCCTCCAATGAGCAGTTCTTC
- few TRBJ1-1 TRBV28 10 CASSTGEAFF TGTGCCAGCAGTACAGGGGAAGCTTTCTTT
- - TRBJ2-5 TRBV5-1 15 CASSLRPGLGETQYF TGCGCCAGCAGCCTACGCCCGGGACTGGGGGAGACCCAGTACTTC
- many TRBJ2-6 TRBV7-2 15 CASSPESSGANVLTF TGTGCCAGCAGCCCAGAATCTTCTGGGGCCAACGTCCTGACTTTC
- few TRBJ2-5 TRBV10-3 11 CAISPGETQYF TGTGCCATCAGTCCGGGGGAGACCCAGTACTTC
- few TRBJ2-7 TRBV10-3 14 CAVRNSGGSYEQYF TGTGCCGTTCGAAATAGCGGCGGATCCTACGAGCAGTACTTC
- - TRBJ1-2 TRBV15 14 CATSRGRMNYGYTF TGTGCCACCAGCCGTGGACGGATGAACTATGGCTACACCTTC
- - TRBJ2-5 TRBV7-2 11 CASSSGWVQYF TGTGCCAGCAGCTCGGGATGGGTACAGTACTTC
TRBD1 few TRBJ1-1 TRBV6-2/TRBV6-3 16 CASSIRQGPMNTEAFF TGTGCCAGCAGTATCCGACAGGGACCAATGAACACTGAAGCTTTCTTT
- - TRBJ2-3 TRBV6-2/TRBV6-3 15 CASLAGARGTDTQYF TGTGCCAGCCTTGCCGGGGCCCGAGGCACAGATACGCAGTATTTT
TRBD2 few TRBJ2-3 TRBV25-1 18 CASSEENWRGGGTDTQYF TGTGCCAGCAGTGAAGAGAACTGGCGGGGGGGCGGCACAGATACGCAGTATTTT
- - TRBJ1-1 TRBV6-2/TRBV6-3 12 CASSTSSAEAFF TGTGCCAGCAGCACGTCCTCCGCTGAAGCTTTCTTT
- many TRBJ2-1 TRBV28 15 CASSLGGTGFNEQFF TGTGCCAGCAGTTTAGGGGGGACGGGTTTCAATGAGCAGTTCTTC
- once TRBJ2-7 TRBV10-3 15 CAISDAAGVSYEQYF TGTGCCATCAGTGATGCGGCAGGGGTCTCCTACGAGCAGTACTTC
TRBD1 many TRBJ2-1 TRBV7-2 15 CASSPDRGNHNEQFF TGTGCCAGCAGCCCGGACAGGGGGAACCACAATGAGCAGTTCTTC
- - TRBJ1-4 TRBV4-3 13 CASSQGQGGKLFF TGCGCCAGCAGCCAAGGTCAAGGAGGAAAACTGTTTTTT
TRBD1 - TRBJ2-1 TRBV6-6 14 CASRLTGGMNEQFF TGTGCCAGCAGATTGACAGGGGGCATGAATGAGCAGTTCTTC
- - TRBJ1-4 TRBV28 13 CASTGPRREKLFF TGTGCCAGCACAGGACCGAGGCGAGAAAAACTGTTTTTT
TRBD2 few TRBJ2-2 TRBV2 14 CASKSGLNTGELFF TGTGCCAGCAAGTCGGGACTAAACACCGGGGAGCTGTTTTTT
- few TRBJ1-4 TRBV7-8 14 CASSAGTPVLELFF TGTGCCAGCAGCGCCGGGACACCAGTATTAGAGCTGTTTTTT
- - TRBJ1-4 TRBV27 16 CASRPSGGVLSEKLFF TGTGCCAGCAGACCCAGTGGCGGGGTACTTTCGGAAAAACTGTTTTTT
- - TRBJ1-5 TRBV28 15 CASTPRGPLNQPQHF TGTGCCAGCACCCCTCGGGGACCGCTGAATCAGCCCCAGCATTTT
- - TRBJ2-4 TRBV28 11 CASSGANIQYF TGTGCCAGCTCTGGGGCAAACATTCAGTACTTC
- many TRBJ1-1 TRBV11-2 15 CASSLVTGQRAEAFF TGTGCCAGCAGCTTAGTGACAGGTCAGCGGGCTGAAGCTTTCTTT
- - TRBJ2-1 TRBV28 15 CASSLYSGTNNEQFF TGTGCCAGCAGTCTTTACTCCGGGACAAACAATGAGCAGTTCTTC